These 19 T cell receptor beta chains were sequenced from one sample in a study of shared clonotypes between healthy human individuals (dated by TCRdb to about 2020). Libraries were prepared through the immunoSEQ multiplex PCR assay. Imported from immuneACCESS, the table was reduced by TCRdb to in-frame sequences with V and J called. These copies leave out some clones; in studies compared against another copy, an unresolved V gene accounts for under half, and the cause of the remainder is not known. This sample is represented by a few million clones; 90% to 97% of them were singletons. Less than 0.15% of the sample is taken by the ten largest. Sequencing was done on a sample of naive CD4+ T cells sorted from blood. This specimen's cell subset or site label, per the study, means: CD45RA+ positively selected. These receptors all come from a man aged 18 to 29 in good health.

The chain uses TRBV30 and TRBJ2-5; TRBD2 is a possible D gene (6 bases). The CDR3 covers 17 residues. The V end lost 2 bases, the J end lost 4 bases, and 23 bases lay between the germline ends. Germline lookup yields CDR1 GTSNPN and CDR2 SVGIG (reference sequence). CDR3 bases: TGTGCCTGGAGTCATTCGAAGTTGGGGGGTCAGGGAGAGACCCAGTACTTC. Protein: CAWSHSKLGGQGETQYF.

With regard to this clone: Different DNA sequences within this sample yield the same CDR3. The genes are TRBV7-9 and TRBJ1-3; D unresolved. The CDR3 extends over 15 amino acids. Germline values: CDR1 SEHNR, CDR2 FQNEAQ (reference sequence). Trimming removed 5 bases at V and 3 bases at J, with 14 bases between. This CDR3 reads CASSRTGVSGNTIYF. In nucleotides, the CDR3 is TGTGCCAGCAGCAGGACGGGCGTCAGTGGAAACACCATATATTTT.

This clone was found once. CDR3 in DNA: TGTGCTAGTGTCAAATACCCATGGGACCGAGACTCTGGGGCCAACGTCCTGACTTTC. Its protein is CASVKYPWDRDSGANVLTF. The J gene is TRBJ2-6, the V gene TRBV12-5, with D perhaps matching TRBD1 or TRBD2 (5 bases each). The CDR3 loop spans 19 amino acids. The V gene's germline CDR1 is LGHNT and CDR2 FRNRAP. V gave up 7 bases and J gave up 0 bases, with 22 bases separating them.

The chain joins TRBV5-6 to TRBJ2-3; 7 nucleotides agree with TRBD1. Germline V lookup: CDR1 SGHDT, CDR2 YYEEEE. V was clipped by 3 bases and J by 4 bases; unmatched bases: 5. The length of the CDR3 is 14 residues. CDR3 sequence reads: CASSSGQAADTQYF. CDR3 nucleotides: TGTGCCAGCAGCTCCGGACAGGCGGCAGATACGCAGTATTTT.

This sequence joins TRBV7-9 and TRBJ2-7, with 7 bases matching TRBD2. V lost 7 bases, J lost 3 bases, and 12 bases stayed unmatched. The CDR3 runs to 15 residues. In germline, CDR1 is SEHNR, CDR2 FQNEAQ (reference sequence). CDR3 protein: CASTYEAGIDYEQYF. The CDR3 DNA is TGTGCCAGCACCTATGAAGCGGGGATTGACTACGAGCAGTACTTC.

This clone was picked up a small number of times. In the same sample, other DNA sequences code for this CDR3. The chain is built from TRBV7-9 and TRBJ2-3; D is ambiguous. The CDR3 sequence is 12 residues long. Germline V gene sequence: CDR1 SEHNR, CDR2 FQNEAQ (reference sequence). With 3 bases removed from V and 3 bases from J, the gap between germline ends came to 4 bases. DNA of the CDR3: TGTGCCAGCAGCTTGTCTACAGATACGCAGTATTTT. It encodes CASSLSTDTQYF. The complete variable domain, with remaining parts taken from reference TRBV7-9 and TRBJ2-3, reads DTGVSQNPRHKITKRGQNVTFRCDPISEHNRLYWYRQTLGQGPEFLTYFQNEAQLEKSRLLSDRFSAERPKGSFSTLEIQRTEQGDSAMYLCASSLSTDTQYFGPGTRLTVL.

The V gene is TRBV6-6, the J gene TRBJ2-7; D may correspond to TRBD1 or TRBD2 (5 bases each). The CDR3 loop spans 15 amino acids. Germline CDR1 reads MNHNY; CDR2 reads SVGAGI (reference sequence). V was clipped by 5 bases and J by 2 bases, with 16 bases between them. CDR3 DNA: TGTGCCAGCAGTGATCCCGGGACGGTAGCCTACGAGCAGTACTTC. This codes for CASSDPGTVAYEQYF.

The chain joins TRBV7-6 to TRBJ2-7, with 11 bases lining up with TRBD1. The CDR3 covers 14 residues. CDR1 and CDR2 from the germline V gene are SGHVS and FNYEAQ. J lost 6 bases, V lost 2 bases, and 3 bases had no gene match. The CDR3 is CASSLMGTGGEQYF. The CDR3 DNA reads TGTGCCAGCAGCTTAATGGGGACAGGGGGCGAGCAGTACTTC.

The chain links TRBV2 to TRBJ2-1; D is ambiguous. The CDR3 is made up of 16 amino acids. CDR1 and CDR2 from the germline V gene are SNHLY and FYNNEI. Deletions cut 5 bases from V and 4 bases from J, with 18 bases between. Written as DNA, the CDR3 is TGTGCCAGCAGTCAGATGCGACCAACAGTTTACAATGAGCAGTTCTTC. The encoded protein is CASSQMRPTVYNEQFF. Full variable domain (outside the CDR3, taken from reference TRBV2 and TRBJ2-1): EPEVTQTPSHQVTQMGQEVILRCVPISNHLYFYWYRQILGQKVEFLVSFYNNEISEKSEIFDDQFSVERPDGSNFTLKIRSTKLEDSAMYFCASSQMRPTVYNEQFFGPGTRLTVL.

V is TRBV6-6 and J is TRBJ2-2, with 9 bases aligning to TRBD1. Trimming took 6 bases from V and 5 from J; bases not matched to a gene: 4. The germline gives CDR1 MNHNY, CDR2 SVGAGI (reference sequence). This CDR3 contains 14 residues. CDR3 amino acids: CASRGQGGTGELFF. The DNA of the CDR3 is TGTGCCAGCAGGGGACAGGGCGGGACCGGGGAGCTGTTTTTT.

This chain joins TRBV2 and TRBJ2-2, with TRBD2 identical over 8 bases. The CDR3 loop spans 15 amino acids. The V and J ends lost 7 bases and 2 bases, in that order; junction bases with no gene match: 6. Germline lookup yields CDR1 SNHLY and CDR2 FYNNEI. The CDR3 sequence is CASTERETNTGELFF. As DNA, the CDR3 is TGTGCCAGCACGGAGCGGGAGACCAACACCGGGGAGCTGTTTTTT.

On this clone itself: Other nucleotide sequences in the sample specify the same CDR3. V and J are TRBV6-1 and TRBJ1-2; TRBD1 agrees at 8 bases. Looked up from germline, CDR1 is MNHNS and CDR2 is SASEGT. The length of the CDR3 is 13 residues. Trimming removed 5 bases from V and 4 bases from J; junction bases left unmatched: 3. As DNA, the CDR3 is TGTGCCAGCAGTCGACAGGGGACCTATGGCTACACCTTC. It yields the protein CASSRQGTYGYTF.

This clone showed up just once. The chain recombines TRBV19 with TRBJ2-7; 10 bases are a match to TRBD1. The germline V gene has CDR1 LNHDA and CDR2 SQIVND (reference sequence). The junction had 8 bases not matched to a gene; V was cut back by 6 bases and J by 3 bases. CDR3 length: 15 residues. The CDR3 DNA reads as TGTGCCAGTAGAAACCGGGACAGGGGCTTCTACGAGCAGTACTTC. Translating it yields CASRNRDRGFYEQYF.

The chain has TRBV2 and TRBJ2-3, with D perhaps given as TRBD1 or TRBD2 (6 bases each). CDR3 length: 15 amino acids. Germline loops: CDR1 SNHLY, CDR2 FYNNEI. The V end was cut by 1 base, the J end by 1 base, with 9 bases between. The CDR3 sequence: CASSEGGGRTDTQYF. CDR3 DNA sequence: TGTGCCAGCAGTGAAGGAGGGGGGCGCACAGATACGCAGTATTTT.

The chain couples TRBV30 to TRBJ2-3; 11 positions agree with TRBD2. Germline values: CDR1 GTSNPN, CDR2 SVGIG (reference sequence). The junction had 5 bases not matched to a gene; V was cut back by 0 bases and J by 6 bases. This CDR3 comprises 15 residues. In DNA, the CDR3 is TGTGCCTGGAGTGTTACTAGCGGGAGTTTTGATACGCAGTATTTT. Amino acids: CAWSVTSGSFDTQYF.

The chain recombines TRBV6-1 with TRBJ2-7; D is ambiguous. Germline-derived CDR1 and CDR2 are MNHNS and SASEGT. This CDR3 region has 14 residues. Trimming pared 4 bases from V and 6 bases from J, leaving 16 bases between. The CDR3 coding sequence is TGTGCCAGCAGTGGCCCAGTAAGGGCCGGCGAGCAGTACTTC. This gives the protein CASSGPVRAGEQYF.

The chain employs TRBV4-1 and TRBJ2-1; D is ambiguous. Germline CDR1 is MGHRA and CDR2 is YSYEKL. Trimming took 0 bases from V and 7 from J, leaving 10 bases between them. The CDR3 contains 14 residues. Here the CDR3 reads CASSQELGKNEQFF. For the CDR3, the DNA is TGCGCCAGCAGCCAAGAGTTGGGGAAGAATGAGCAGTTCTTC.

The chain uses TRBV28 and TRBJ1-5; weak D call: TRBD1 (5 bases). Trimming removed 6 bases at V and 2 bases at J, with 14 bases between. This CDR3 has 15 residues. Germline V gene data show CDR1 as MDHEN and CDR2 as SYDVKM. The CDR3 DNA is TGTGCCAGCAGGAGGTCAGGGAATGGCAATCAGCCCCAGCATTTT. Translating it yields CASRRSGNGNQPQHF. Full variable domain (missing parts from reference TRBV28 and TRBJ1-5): DVKVTQSSRYLVKRTGEKVFLECVQDMDHENMFWYRQDPGLGLRLIYFSYDVKMKEKGDIPEGYSVSREKKERFSLILESASTNQTSMYLCASRRSGNGNQPQHFGDGTRLSIL.

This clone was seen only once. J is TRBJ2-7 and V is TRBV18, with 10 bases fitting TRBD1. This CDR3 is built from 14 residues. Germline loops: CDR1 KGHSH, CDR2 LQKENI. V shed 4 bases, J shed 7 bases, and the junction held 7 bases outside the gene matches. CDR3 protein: CASSQRQGAQEQYF. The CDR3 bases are TGTGCCAGCTCACAGAGACAGGGGGCACAAGAGCAGTACTTC. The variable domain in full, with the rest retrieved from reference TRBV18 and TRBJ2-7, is NAGVMQNPRHLVRRRGQEARLRCSPMKGHSHVYWYRQLPEEGLKFMVYLQKENIIDESGMPKERFSAEFPKEGPSILRIQQVVRGDSAAYFCASSQRQGAQEQYFGPGTRLTVT.